The rows below give T cell receptor beta chains drawn from one sample of a study of cytomegalovirus exposure and HLA in healthy donors. Sequenced by immunoSEQ multiplex PCR; TCRdb stores in-frame clones only, minus some. The sample lists roughly 220,000 clones; about 74% were seen once. The sample taken for sequencing was PBMCs. These receptors originate from a woman aged 25-40 years in good health and CMV-seronegative. The CDR3 runs from the conserved cysteine through the conserved F or W. A D gene is named only where the DNA matches it firmly. Not every row has a clone size; where given, it reads once, few, many or a size class.

TGTGCCAGCAGTGGGCAGACTAAGCGGGGCACCTACGAGCAGTACTTC	CASSGQTKRGTYEQYF	TRBV2	TRBJ2-7	TRBD2	-
TGCGCCAGCAGCTTGGGACAGGGGGCTCACGAGCAGTACTTC	CASSLGQGAHEQYF	TRBV5-1	TRBJ2-7	TRBD1	-
TGCGCCAGCAGCTTGGTTTTAGTCGGGGAATCCTACGAGCAGTACTTC	CASSLVLVGESYEQYF	TRBV5-1	TRBJ2-7	-	-
TGTGCCAGCAGCCTCGACAGTTCGTATTTGGGTAATTCACCCCTCCACTTT	CASSLDSSYLGNSPLHF	TRBV7-8	TRBJ1-6	-	-
TGTGCCAGCTCACCATACGGAGAAGAAAAACTGTTTTTT	CASSPYGEEKLFF	TRBV18	TRBJ1-4	-	-
TGTGCCAGCAAGGAGGGATTAGGTTCACCCCTCCACTTT	CASKEGLGSPLHF	TRBV6-6	TRBJ1-6	-	-
TGTGCCAGCAGCCCCAGGGATCTGGGGACTGAAGCTTTCTTT	CASSPRDLGTEAFF	TRBV9	TRBJ1-1	-	-
TGTGCCAGCAGCCCCAACGGGGGGGACACCGGGGAGCTGTTTTTT	CASSPNGGDTGELFF	TRBV5-4	TRBJ2-2	TRBD2	-
TGTGCCAGCAGTGGGACAGGCTATGGCTACACCTTC	CASSGTGYGYTF	TRBV2	TRBJ1-2	TRBD1	-
TGTGCCAGCAGCCATCGGACTAGCGGGAGTGATGAGCAGTTCTTC	CASSHRTSGSDEQFF	TRBV14	TRBJ2-1	TRBD2	-
TGTGCCAGCAGCTTAAGCGCCACTAACTATGGCTACACCTTC	CASSLSATNYGYTF	TRBV5-4	TRBJ1-2	-	-
TGCAGCGTCGAGACAGGGGGCTTGGGTGGCTACACCTTC	CSVETGGLGGYTF	TRBV29-1	TRBJ1-2	TRBD1	-
TGTGCCAGCAGTTTCACGCGTGGCGGCTATGGCTACACCTTC	CASSFTRGGYGYTF	TRBV27	TRBJ1-2	-	-
TGTGTCAGCAGCGTAGCTGGTAGCGGGGCGAACACCGGGGAGCTGTTTTTT	CVSSVAGSGANTGELFF	TRBV9	TRBJ2-2	TRBD2	-
TGTGCCAGCAGCTTATGGGCGACAGGGGGCGTTTCGGGGGAGCTGTTTTTT	CASSLWATGGVSGELFF	TRBV11-2	TRBJ2-2	TRBD1	few
TGTGCCAGCAGTAGCGGGGACTACAATGAGCAGTTCTTC	CASSSGDYNEQFF	TRBV5-4	TRBJ2-1	TRBD2	-
TGTGCCAGCAGCTCGGGAGGCTCCCGGGGGGCGGGGGAGACCCAGTACTTC	CASSSGGSRGAGETQYF	TRBV11-2	TRBJ2-5	-	-
TGTGCCAGCAGTAGAAAAGGTGGCGCGGTCAATGAGCAGTTCTTC	CASSRKGGAVNEQFF	TRBV6-5	TRBJ2-1	-	once
TGTGCCAGCAGCCCAGGAGGGTCCTACGAGCAGTACTTC	CASSPGGSYEQYF	TRBV27	TRBJ2-7	-	once
TGTGCCAGTAACGGCGAGGGGACAGGGGGCAAAGGAAACACCATATATTTT	CASNGEGTGGKGNTIYF	TRBV19	TRBJ1-3	TRBD1	-
TGTGCCATCACCCTAAGGGGGACGGATATTACAACTAATGAAAAACTGTTTTTT	CAITLRGTDITTNEKLFF	TRBV27	TRBJ1-4	-	-
TGCAGCGTTGACCCCGCGGTGACAGATACGCAGTATTTT	CSVDPAVTDTQYF	TRBV29-1	TRBJ2-3	-	once
TGTGCCAGCTCACCATTACAGCTTCGTGGCGCTGAAGCTTTCTTT	CASSPLQLRGAEAFF	TRBV18	TRBJ1-1	-	-
TGTGCCAGCAAACTAGCGGGAAGCACAGATACGCAGTATTTT	CASKLAGSTDTQYF	TRBV7-3	TRBJ2-3	TRBD2	-
TGTGCCTGGAGTGTGGCAGGTTATGAGCAGTTCTTC	CAWSVAGYEQFF	TRBV30	TRBJ2-1	-	-
TGCGCCAGCAGCTTGGGAGGACAGCATGAAAAACTGTTTTTT	CASSLGGQHEKLFF	TRBV5-1	TRBJ1-4	-	-
TGTGCCAGCAGTTACTCGTTTGGCGGGGCTGGGTATGGCTACACCTTC	CASSYSFGGAGYGYTF	TRBV6-5	TRBJ1-2	-	-
TGTGCCAGTAGTGACCCTTTACAGGGGAGCACAGATACGCAGTATTTT	CASSDPLQGSTDTQYF	TRBV19	TRBJ2-3	TRBD1	-
TGTGCCAGCAGCGTAGGCCCGGCCGGACAGGGGTTCTATGGCTACACCTTC	CASSVGPAGQGFYGYTF	TRBV9	TRBJ1-2	TRBD1	-
TGTGCCATCAGTGAGTCTGTAGTGAGTGGCTACACCTTC	CAISESVVSGYTF	TRBV10-3	TRBJ1-2	-	-
TGCAGCGTTTGGGCCAGCTCCTACGAGCAGTACTTC	CSVWASSYEQYF	TRBV29-1	TRBJ2-7	-	-
TGTGCCAGCAGCACGGACAGGGGGCAGAACGAGCAGTACTTC	CASSTDRGQNEQYF	TRBV5-4	TRBJ2-7	TRBD1	-
TGTGCCAGCAGTCCATGGCGGGGGGGCTCTAGGACTGAAGCTTTCTTT	CASSPWRGGSRTEAFF	TRBV2	TRBJ1-1	-	once
TGTACCAGCAGCTCCACGGAGGCGGGGGACGGGGCAGATACGCAGTATTTT	CTSSSTEAGDGADTQYF	TRBV11-3	TRBJ2-3	TRBD2	-
TGTGCCAGCAGCTTACAGGGCTCGAAGGCTGGAAACACCATATATTTT	CASSLQGSKAGNTIYF	TRBV11-2	TRBJ1-3	-	-
TGTGCCAGCAGCTTCGGGGGGACTAACTATGGCTACACCTTC	CASSFGGTNYGYTF	TRBV7-9	TRBJ1-2	-	-
TGTGCCAGCAGGCGGCAGGGCTTAACAGATACGCAGTATTTT	CASRRQGLTDTQYF	TRBV6-1	TRBJ2-3	-	-
TGTGCCAGCAGTGAATCCTCTAGCGGGAGAAGGAATGAGCAGTTCTTC	CASSESSSGRRNEQFF	TRBV19	TRBJ2-1	TRBD2	-
TGTGCCAGCCCCTCCCCCACAGACAACACTGAAGCTTTCTTT	CASPSPTDNTEAFF	TRBV2	TRBJ1-1	-	-
TGCGCCAGCAGCTTGGGTGGGGGGGAGCAGCCCCAGCATTTT	CASSLGGGEQPQHF	TRBV5-1	TRBJ1-5	-	-
TGTTCCAGCAGCTTAAGTCCGCGTTTCCAGCAGTACTTC	CSSSLSPRFQQYF	TRBV7-9	TRBJ2-7	-	-
TGCGCCAGCAGCCAGGGACTACGGGCTGGGGAGCAGTACTTC	CASSQGLRAGEQYF	TRBV5-1	TRBJ2-7	TRBD2	-
TGTGCCAGCGGCACTCTCCGCAGGGAAATCTCTGGAAACACCATATATTTT	CASGTLRREISGNTIYF	TRBV13	TRBJ1-3	-	-
TGTGCCTGGAGTCAGGTTGGGAGTAATTCACCCCTCCACTTT	CAWSQVGSNSPLHF	TRBV30	TRBJ1-6	-	few
TGTGCCAGCAAGGTGAGGGACTCTCGCATGGATGGCTACACCTTC	CASKVRDSRMDGYTF	TRBV6-5	TRBJ1-2	-	-
TGCGCCAGCAGCGGAGGGTTTGGTGAAGATGGGGAGACCCAGTACTTC	CASSGGFGEDGETQYF	TRBV10-1	TRBJ2-5	-	-
TGTGCCAGCAGCTTGCGACAGAACCCCTACAATGAGCAGTTCTTC	CASSLRQNPYNEQFF	TRBV7-9	TRBJ2-1	-	once
TGTGCCAGCTCCCCTCGGAGTAGCGGCGACAATGAGCAGTTCTTC	CASSPRSSGDNEQFF	TRBV6-5	TRBJ2-1	-	-
TGTGCCAGCAGCAGTGAGCGGGGCAATGAGCAGTTCTTC	CASSSERGNEQFF	TRBV4-2	TRBJ2-1	TRBD2	-
TGTGCCACCAGACAGGGTGATGGCTACACCTTC	CATRQGDGYTF	TRBV6-5	TRBJ1-2	TRBD1	-
TGTGCCAGCAGCTTTCGGGATACCTATGGCTACACCTTC	CASSFRDTYGYTF	TRBV6-1	TRBJ1-2	-	few
TGTGCCAGCAGTTTTGAGCCCGTTAGCTATGGCTACACCTTC	CASSFEPVSYGYTF	TRBV6-6	TRBJ1-2	-	few
TGCGCCAGCAGCGGGGGTGTGACAGGGGGGAACGAGCAGTACTTC	CASSGGVTGGNEQYF	TRBV5-1	TRBJ2-7	TRBD1	-
TGCGCCAGCAGCCAAGCCCCAGGGGAGAGCAATCAGCCCCAGCATTTT	CASSQAPGESNQPQHF	TRBV4-1	TRBJ1-5	-	-
TGCGCCAGCAGCATCGGACAGGACGGGGGCTACACCTTC	CASSIGQDGGYTF	TRBV5-1	TRBJ1-2	TRBD1	few
TGTGCCAGCACTAAACCCCCGGCGGGGAACACTGAAGCTTTCTTT	CASTKPPAGNTEAFF	TRBV6-6	TRBJ1-1	-	-
TGTGCCAGCAGCTCCCTCAGTCCCGGGACAGGGCACGAGCAGTACTTC	CASSSLSPGTGHEQYF	TRBV7-6	TRBJ2-7	TRBD1	-
TGTGCCAGCCTCCTAGGTCCGGGTAAGGCCACTGAAGCTTTCTTT	CASLLGPGKATEAFF	TRBV6-1	TRBJ1-1	-	-
TGTGCCAGCAGCGCGGTGACAGTGAACACTGAAGCTTTCTTT	CASSAVTVNTEAFF	TRBV5-4	TRBJ1-1	-	-